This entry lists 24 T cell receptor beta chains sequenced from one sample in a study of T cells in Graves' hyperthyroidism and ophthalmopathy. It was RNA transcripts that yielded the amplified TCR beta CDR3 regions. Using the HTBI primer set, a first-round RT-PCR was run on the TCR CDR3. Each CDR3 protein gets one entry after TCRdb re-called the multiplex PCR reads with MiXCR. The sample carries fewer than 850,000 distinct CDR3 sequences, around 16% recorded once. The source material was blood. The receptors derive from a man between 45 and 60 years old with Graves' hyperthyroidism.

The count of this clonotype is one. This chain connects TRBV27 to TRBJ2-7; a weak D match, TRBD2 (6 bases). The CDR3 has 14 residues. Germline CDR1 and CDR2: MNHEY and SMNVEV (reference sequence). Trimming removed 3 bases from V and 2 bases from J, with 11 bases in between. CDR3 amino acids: CASSFRGRTYEQYF. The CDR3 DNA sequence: TGTGCCAGCAGTTTTCGGGGGAGGACCTACGAGCAGTACTTC.

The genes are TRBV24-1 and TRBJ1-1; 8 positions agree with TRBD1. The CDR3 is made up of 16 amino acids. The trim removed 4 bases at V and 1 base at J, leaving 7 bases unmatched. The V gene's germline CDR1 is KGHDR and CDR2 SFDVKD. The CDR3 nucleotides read TGTGCCACCAGTGAAACCGGGACAGGTCGGAACACTGAAGCTTTCTTT. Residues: CATSETGTGRNTEAFF.

CDR3 amino acids: CASSQDPSGTDTQYF. CDR3 in DNA: TGCGCCAGCAGCCAAGATCCCAGCGGCACAGATACGCAGTATTTT. This sequence joins TRBV4-3 and TRBJ2-3; D not certain. The germline V and J ends were trimmed by 0 bases and 1 base, with 8 bases remaining between them. The germline gives CDR1 LGHNA, CDR2 YSLEER. The CDR3 is 15 residues long.

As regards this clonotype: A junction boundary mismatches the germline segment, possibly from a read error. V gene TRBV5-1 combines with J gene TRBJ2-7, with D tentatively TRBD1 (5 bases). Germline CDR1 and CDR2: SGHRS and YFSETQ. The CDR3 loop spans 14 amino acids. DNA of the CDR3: TGCGCCAGCAGCGAGACAGCGAGCTCCTCCGAGCAGTACTTC. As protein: CASSETASSSEQYF. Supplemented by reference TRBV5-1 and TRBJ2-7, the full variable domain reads KAGVTQTPRYLIKTRGQQVTLSCSPISGHRSVSWYQQTPGQGLQFLFEYFSETQRNKGNFPGRFSGRQFSNSRSEMNVSTLELGDSALYLCASSETASSSEQYFGPGTRLTVT.

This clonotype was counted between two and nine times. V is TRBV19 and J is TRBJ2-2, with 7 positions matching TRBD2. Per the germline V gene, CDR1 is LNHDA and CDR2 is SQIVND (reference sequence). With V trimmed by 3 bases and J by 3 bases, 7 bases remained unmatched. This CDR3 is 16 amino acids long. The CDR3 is CASSMGRELDTGELFF. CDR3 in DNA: TGTGCCAGTAGTATGGGGCGGGAGCTAGACACCGGGGAGCTGTTTTTT.

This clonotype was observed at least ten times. This chain's CDR3 is CASSPDSQETQYF. The CDR3 DNA reads as TGTGCCAGCTCACCGGACAGCCAAGAGACCCAGTACTTC. J is TRBJ2-5 and V is TRBV18; D may be TRBD1 (6 bases). This CDR3 has 13 amino acids. V dropped 3 bases and J dropped 1 base, with 6 bases sitting between them. Germline values: CDR1 KGHSH, CDR2 LQKENI.

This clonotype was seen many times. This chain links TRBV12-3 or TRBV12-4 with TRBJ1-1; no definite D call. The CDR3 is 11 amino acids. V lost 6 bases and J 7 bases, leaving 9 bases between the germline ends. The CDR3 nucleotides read TGTGCCAGCAGCCAGCGGGATGAAGCTTTCTTT. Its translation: CASSQRDEAFF.

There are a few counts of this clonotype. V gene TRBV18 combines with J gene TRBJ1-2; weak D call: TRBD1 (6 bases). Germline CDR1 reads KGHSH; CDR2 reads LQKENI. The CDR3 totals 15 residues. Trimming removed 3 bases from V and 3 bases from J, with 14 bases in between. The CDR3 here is CASSPVQGNDYGYTF. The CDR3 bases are TGTGCCAGCTCACCCGTACAGGGAAACGACTATGGCTACACCTTC.

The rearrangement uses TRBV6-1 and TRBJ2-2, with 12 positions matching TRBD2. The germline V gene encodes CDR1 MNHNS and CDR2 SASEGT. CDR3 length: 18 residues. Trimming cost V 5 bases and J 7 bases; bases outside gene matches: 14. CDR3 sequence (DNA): TGTGCCAGCAGTTGGGATGGGGCTAGCGGGAGGGCCGGCGGGGAGCTGTTTTTT. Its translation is CASSWDGASGRAGGELFF.

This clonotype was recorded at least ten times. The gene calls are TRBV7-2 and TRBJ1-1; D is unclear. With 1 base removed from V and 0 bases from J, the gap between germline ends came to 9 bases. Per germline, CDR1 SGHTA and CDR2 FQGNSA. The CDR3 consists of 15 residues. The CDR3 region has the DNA TGTGCCAGCAGCTTAGGATCTCAGATGAACACTGAAGCTTTCTTT. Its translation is CASSLGSQMNTEAFF.

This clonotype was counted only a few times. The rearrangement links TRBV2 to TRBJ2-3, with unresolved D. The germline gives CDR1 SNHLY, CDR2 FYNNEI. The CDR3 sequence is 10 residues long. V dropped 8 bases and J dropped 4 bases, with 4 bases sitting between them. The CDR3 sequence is CASDADTQYF. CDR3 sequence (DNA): TGTGCCAGCGACGCAGATACGCAGTATTTT.

The CDR3 spells CASSSQGGWWETQYF. The CDR3 coding sequence is TGTGCCAGCAGCTCCCAAGGGGGGTGGTGGGAGACCCAGTACTTC. The chain has TRBV11-2 and TRBJ2-5; D possibly uses TRBD1 or TRBD2 (6 bases each). Trimming cost V 4 bases and J 5 bases, with 17 bases left between them. This CDR3 spans 15 amino acids. From germline, CDR1 is SGHAT and CDR2 FQNNGV.

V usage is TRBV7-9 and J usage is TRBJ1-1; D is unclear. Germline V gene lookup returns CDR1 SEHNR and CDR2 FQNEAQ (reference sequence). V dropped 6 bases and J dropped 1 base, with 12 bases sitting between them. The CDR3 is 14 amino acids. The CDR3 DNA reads TGTGCCAGCAGTTCACCGACGGGGAACACTGAAGCTTTCTTT. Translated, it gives CASSSPTGNTEAFF.

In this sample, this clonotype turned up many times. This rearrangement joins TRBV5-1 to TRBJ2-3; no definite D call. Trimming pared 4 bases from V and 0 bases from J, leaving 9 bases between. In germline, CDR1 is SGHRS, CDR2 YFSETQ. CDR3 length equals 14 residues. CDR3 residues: CASSKDQSTDTQYF. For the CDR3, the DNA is TGCGCCAGCAGCAAGGACCAAAGCACAGATACGCAGTATTTT.

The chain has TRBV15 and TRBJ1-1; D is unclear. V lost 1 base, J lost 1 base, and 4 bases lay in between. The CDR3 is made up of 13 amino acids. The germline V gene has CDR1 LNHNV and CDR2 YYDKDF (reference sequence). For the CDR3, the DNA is TGTGCCACCAGCAGAGTGGCGAACACTGAAGCTTTCTTT. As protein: CATSRVANTEAFF.

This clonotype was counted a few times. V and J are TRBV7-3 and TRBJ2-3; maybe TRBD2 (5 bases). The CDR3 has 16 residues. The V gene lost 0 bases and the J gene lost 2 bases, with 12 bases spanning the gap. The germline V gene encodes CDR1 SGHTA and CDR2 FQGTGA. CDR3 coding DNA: TGTGCCAGCAGCTTAACGGGTCGGGGTTTCACAGATACGCAGTATTTT. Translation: CASSLTGRGFTDTQYF. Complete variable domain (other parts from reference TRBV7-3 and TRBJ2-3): GAGVSQTPSNKVTEKGKYVELRCDPISGHTALYWYRQSLGQGPEFLIYFQGTGAADDSGLPNDRFFAVRPEGSVSTLKIQRTERGDSAVYLCASSLTGRGFTDTQYFGPGTRLTVL.

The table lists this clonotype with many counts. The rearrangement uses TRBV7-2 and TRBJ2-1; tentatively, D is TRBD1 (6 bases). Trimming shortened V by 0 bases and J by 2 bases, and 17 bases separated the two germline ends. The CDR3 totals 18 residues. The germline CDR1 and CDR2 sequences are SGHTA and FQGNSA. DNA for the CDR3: TGTGCCAGCAGCTTAGCTGGGGGCCTCCCCTTGACCTACAATGAGCAGTTCTTC. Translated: CASSLAGGLPLTYNEQFF.

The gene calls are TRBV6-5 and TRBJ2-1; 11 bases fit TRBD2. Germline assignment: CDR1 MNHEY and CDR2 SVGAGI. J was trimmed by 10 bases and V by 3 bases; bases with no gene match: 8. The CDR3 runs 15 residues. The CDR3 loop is CASSYKTSGIGEQFF. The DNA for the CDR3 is TGTGCCAGCAGTTATAAGACTAGCGGGATTGGAGAGCAGTTCTTC.

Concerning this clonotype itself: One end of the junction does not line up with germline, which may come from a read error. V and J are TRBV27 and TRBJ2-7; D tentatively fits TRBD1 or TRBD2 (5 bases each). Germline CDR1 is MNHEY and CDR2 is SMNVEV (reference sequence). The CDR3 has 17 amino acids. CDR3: CDSSLFGTVNGIYEQYF. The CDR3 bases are TGTGACAGCAGTCTATTCGGGACGGTAAATGGAATCTACGAGCAGTACTTC.

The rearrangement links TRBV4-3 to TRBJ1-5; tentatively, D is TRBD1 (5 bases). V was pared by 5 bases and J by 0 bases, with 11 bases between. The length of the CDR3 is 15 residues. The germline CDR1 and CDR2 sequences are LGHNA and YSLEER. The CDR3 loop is CASSDGTVSNQPQHF. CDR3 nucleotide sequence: TGCGCCAGCAGCGATGGGACCGTTAGCAATCAGCCCCAGCATTTT.

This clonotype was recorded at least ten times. This CDR3 is CAWRHKPGQGFEKLFF. The CDR3 DNA is TGTGCCTGGAGGCACAAACCGGGACAGGGGTTTGAAAAACTGTTTTTT. The chain employs TRBV30 and TRBJ1-4; 10 nucleotides line up with TRBD1. Trimming took 3 bases from V and 7 from J; bases not matched to a gene: 11. Germline V gene data show CDR1 as GTSNPN and CDR2 as SVGIG (reference sequence). The CDR3 is made up of 16 amino acids.

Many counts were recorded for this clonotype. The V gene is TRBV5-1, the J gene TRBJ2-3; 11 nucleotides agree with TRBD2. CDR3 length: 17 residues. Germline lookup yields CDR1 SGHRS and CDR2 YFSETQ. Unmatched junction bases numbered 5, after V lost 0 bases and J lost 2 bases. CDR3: CASSLAPLAGATDTQYF. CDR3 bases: TGCGCCAGCAGCTTGGCTCCACTAGCGGGAGCCACAGATACGCAGTATTTT.

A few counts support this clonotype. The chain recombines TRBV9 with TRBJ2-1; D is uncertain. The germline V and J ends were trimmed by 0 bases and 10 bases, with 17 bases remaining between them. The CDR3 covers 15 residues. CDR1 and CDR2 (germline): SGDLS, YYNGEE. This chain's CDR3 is CASSVEAADAGEQFF. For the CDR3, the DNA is TGTGCCAGCAGCGTAGAGGCAGCTGATGCAGGAGAGCAGTTCTTC.

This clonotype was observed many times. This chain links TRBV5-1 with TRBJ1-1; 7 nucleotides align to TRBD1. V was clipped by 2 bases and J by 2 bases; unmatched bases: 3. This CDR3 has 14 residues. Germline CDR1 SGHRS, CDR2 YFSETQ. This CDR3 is CASSFGTVNTEAFF. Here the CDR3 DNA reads TGCGCCAGCAGCTTCGGGACAGTAAACACTGAAGCTTTCTTT.